This is a list of T cell receptor beta chains from one sample in a study of blood T cell repertoires in COVID-19. Method: immunoSEQ multiplex PCR; TCRdb's copy keeps in-frame clones and lacks some. This table holds about 150,000 clones, 76% found once. The sequenced material came from peripheral blood. The receptor source for this set is a woman of 80 years or more with acute or convalescent COVID-19. CDR3s include the opening cysteine and the closing phenylalanine or tryptophan. The D gene is left open where the match is weak. Size tells how often a clone was seen (once, few, many) or the class of an expanded clone, and some rows leave it out.

TRBV7-2	TRBJ2-1	-	few	TGTGCCAGCAGCTTAGCCCGACAGCTCAGCTCCTACAATGAGCAGTTCTTC	CASSLARQLSSYNEQFF
TRBV18	TRBJ2-1	TRBD2	-	TGTGCCAGCTCACCGCCCCCACGACTAGCGGGAGATGAGCAGTTCTTC	CASSPPPRLAGDEQFF
TRBV3-1/TRBV3-2	TRBJ2-7	-	-	TGTGCCAGCAGCCAGAGCCATATGAAGGGGACAAAACCCTCCGGACCCTACGAGCAGTACTTC	CASSQSHMKGTKPSGPYEQYF
TRBV11-3	TRBJ1-1	-	-	TGTGCCAGCAGCCGAGGCGTCAACACTGAAGCTTTCTTT	CASSRGVNTEAFF
TRBV24-1	TRBJ1-2	-	-	TGTGCCACCAGTGGAGGTTACGGGAAAGATAATGGCTACACCTTC	CATSGGYGKDNGYTF
TRBV27	TRBJ1-1	TRBD1	-	TGTGCCAGCAGTCTACAGGGGGCCCCGAACACTGAAGCTTTCTTT	CASSLQGAPNTEAFF
TRBV2	TRBJ1-5	TRBD1	-	TGTGCCAGCAGCGGGACAGGGTCGGTGGTGCGTCAGCCCCAGCATTTT	CASSGTGSVVRQPQHF
TRBV19	TRBJ1-5	-	-	TGTGCCAGTAGTACAGGGGTGCGTGGCAATCAGCCCCAGCATTTT	CASSTGVRGNQPQHF
TRBV7-6	TRBJ2-1	TRBD2	-	TGTGCCAGCAGCTCTAGCGGGGCGCCGAACAATGAGCAGTTCTTC	CASSSSGAPNNEQFF
TRBV11-2	TRBJ2-3	TRBD2	-	TGTGCCAGCAGCCCGCTAGCGGGGGAGGGAACGCAGTATTTT	CASSPLAGEGTQYF
TRBV3-1/TRBV3-2	TRBJ1-1	-	once	TGTGCCAGCAGCCAAGAAGTGAGGGCGGAAGCTTTCTTT	CASSQEVRAEAFF
TRBV18	TRBJ2-1	TRBD2	-	TGTGCCAGCTCACCTGGGACTAGCGGCTCCTACAATGAGCAGTTCTTC	CASSPGTSGSYNEQFF
TRBV3-1/TRBV3-2	TRBJ2-1	TRBD2	-	TGTGCCAGCAGCCACAAAACGGGGGGACGTCCGAATGAGCAGTTCTTC	CASSHKTGGRPNEQFF
TRBV5-1	TRBJ1-2	TRBD1	once	TGCGCCAGCACACCGAGGACAGGCGCCCATGGCTACACCTTC	CASTPRTGAHGYTF
TRBV16	TRBJ1-5	-	-	TGTGCCAGCAGCCCTCGGGAGGGTCGGCAGCCCCAGCATTTT	CASSPREGRQPQHF
TRBV10-3	TRBJ2-1	TRBD1	-	TGTGCCATCGGGGGAACCGGGACAGGGGGAGTAGATGAGCAGTTCTTC	CAIGGTGTGGVDEQFF
TRBV28	TRBJ1-2	-	-	TGTGCCAGCAGAGTAGCGGGGACTAACTATGGCTACACCTTC	CASRVAGTNYGYTF